These 19 T cell receptor beta chains were all obtained from the same sample, sequenced in a study of blood T cell repertoires in COVID-19. The repertoire was sequenced with immunoSEQ multiplex PCR; TCRdb's copy has only in-frame clones and lacks some. The data show hundreds of thousands of clones, with 86% seen just once and around 7.5% held by the top ten. Sequenced sample: peripheral blood. These receptor sequences come from an older woman with COVID-19, enrolled during active disease.

The chain carries TRBV2 and TRBJ1-1; the D gene is possibly TRBD1 (6 bases). Trimming took 3 bases from V and 4 from J, leaving 15 bases between them. The CDR3 consists of 15 residues. From germline, CDR1 is SNHLY and CDR2 FYNNEI. CDR3 residues: CASSDVARRGTEAFF. CDR3 nucleotide sequence: TGTGCCAGCAGTGACGTGGCCCGCAGGGGCACTGAAGCTTTCTTT.

This sequence joins TRBV7-8 and TRBJ1-5; perhaps TRBD1 as D (5 bases). The CDR3 loop spans 16 amino acids. V shed 0 bases and J shed 1 base, with 10 bases lying between them. Germline V gene data show CDR1 as SGHVS and CDR2 as FQNEAQ. Written as DNA, the CDR3 is TGTGCCAGCAGCTTAGCGGAGGGGTTAAGCAATCAGCCCCAGCATTTT. This sequence encodes CASSLAEGLSNQPQHF.

CDR3 nucleotide sequence: TGTGCCAGCAGTTTACGCAGGGGAGATCAGCCCCAGCATTTT. Its protein product is CASSLRRGDQPQHF. This chain links TRBV27 with TRBJ1-5, with D possibly being TRBD1 (6 bases). V was cut by 2 bases and J by 5 bases, with 10 bases left in between. In germline, CDR1 is MNHEY, CDR2 SMNVEV (reference sequence). The CDR3 is 14 amino acids.

The chain is built from TRBV6-1 and TRBJ1-5, with a weak D call TRBD1 (5 bases). The CDR3 has 16 amino acids. CDR1 is MNHNS, CDR2 SASEGT, per germline. The ends were cut back, 0 bases at V and 2 bases at J, with 11 bases in the middle. The CDR3 DNA reads TGTGCCAGCAGTGAAGCTGGCAGGGTTGGCAATCAGCCCCAGCATTTT. It translates to CASSEAGRVGNQPQHF.

The V and J genes are TRBV7-2 and TRBJ2-2, with 7 bases lining up with TRBD1. Germline V gene lookup returns CDR1 SGHTA and CDR2 FQGNSA. The CDR3 contains 17 residues. Trimming took 5 bases from V and 2 from J; bases not matched to a gene: 11. The CDR3 DNA sequence: TGTGCCAGCAGCGTATCGAGGGGACAGATTAACACCGGGGAGCTGTTTTTT. Translating it yields CASSVSRGQINTGELFF.

The chain combines TRBV3-1 (or the pseudogene TRBV3-2) with TRBJ2-3; 7 bases fit TRBD2. The V segment lost 2 bases and the J segment 5 bases; nucleotides outside the gene matches: 10. The CDR3 runs 16 residues. From germline, CDR1 is LGHDT and CDR2 YNNKEL (reference sequence). The CDR3 DNA is TGTGCCAGCAGCCAACGGAGAGCGGGGCGGGGAGATACGCAGTATTTT. As protein: CASSQRRAGRGDTQYF.

V is TRBV5-1 and J is TRBJ1-1, with a tentative D call TRBD1 (5 bases). The V gene's germline CDR1 is SGHRS and CDR2 YFSETQ. V lost 0 bases and J lost 6, with 15 bases in between. The CDR3 spans 15 residues. The CDR3 loop is CASSLAGATRAEAFF. CDR3 bases: TGCGCCAGCAGCTTGGCCGGAGCGACCAGGGCTGAAGCTTTCTTT.

The J gene is TRBJ2-1, the V gene TRBV12-2; the D call TRBD1 from the table was never checked on the DNA. TRBV12-2 is described as a pseudogene. CDR3 length: 10 amino acids. The CDR3 loop reads CASRPDTIFF. CDR3 nucleotide sequence: TGTGCAAGTCGCCCAGATACGATATTCTTC.

This clone has only one observation. Other DNA variants within this sample encode the same CDR3. The gene calls are TRBV5-1 and TRBJ1-3, with 7 bases that match TRBD1. V shed 3 bases and J 4 bases; nucleotides not matched to a gene: 4. Looked up from germline, CDR1 is SGHRS and CDR2 is YFSETQ. The CDR3 consists of 14 residues. CDR3 DNA sequence: TGCGCCAGCAGCTCGACAGGGAGCGGAAACACCATATATTTT. This gives the protein CASSSTGSGNTIYF.

The chain combines TRBV18 with TRBJ1-5; no clear D gene. Germline V lookup: CDR1 KGHSH, CDR2 LQKENI. The CDR3 contains 13 residues. V lost 3 bases and J 3 bases, leaving 6 bases between the germline ends. The CDR3: CASSPDTNQPQHF. The CDR3 DNA follows: TGTGCCAGCTCACCCGACACCAATCAGCCCCAGCATTTT.

The chain recombines TRBV27 with TRBJ1-6; D is undetermined. The germline V and J ends were trimmed by 4 bases and 10 bases, with 17 bases remaining between them. This CDR3 has 15 residues. From germline, CDR1 is MNHEY and CDR2 SMNVEV (reference sequence). CDR3 amino acids: CASSSPAGISSPLHF. The CDR3 bases are TGTGCCAGCAGTTCCCCCGCCGGGATTTCATCACCCCTCCACTTT.

The rearrangement links TRBV6-2 or TRBV6-3 to TRBJ2-6; possible D gene TRBD2, 5 bases. The CDR3 has 16 residues. The germline V and J ends were trimmed by 4 bases and 4 bases, with 14 bases remaining between them. Germline CDR1 reads MNHEY; CDR2 reads SVGEGT. The CDR3 region has the DNA TGTGCCAGCAGTTTCAGCAGGACTCCGGGGGCCAACGTCCTGACTTTC. Encoded protein: CASSFSRTPGANVLTF.

This chain joins TRBV3-1 (or the pseudogene TRBV3-2) and TRBJ2-7; 7 bases match TRBD1. This CDR3 is built from 15 residues. The junction had 10 bases not matched to a gene; V was cut back by 6 bases and J by 2 bases. Germline CDR1 and CDR2: LGHDT and YNNKEL (reference sequence). The CDR3 sequence: CASSNRGRGTYEQYF. The DNA of the CDR3 is TGTGCCAGCAGTAACAGGGGAAGGGGGACCTACGAGCAGTACTTC.

Worth noting for this clone: The sample contains more than one DNA sequence encoding this CDR3. The V gene is TRBV6-5, the J gene TRBJ1-1, with 7 bases matching TRBD1. Losses at the gene ends were 6 bases for V and 4 bases for J; bases not matched to a gene: 8. Looked up from germline, CDR1 is MNHEY and CDR2 is SVGAGI. CDR3 size: 14 residues. The CDR3 region has the DNA TGTGCCAGCAGAACGACAGGGCTTGGCACTGAAGCTTTCTTT. Protein product: CASRTTGLGTEAFF.

In this sample, this clone turned up once. The CDR3 is CASRYWGQNYGYTF. DNA of the CDR3: TGTGCCAGCAGGTATTGGGGACAGAATTATGGCTACACCTTC. The V call is TRBV5-5, the J call TRBJ1-2; TRBD1 aligns across 7 bases. Losses at the gene ends were 5 bases for V and 5 bases for J; bases not matched to a gene: 9. The CDR3 has 14 residues. The germline V gene encodes CDR1 SGHKS and CDR2 YYEKEE (reference sequence).

V and J are TRBV21-1 and TRBJ1-6; the DNA was not compared with TRBD1, the D call given in the table. TRBV21-1 is recorded as a pseudogene. The CDR3 is 17 residues long. The CDR3 DNA sequence: TGTGCCAGCTTCTTCTTACGGCGGACAGTATCCAATTCACCCCTCCACTTT. Its protein is CASFFLRRTVSNSPLHF.

The chain recombines TRBV9 with TRBJ1-2; a possible D gene is TRBD1 (6 bases). V shed 4 bases and J shed 3 bases, with 22 bases lying between them. This CDR3 has 17 amino acids. Germline loops: CDR1 SGDLS, CDR2 YYNGEE. The CDR3 nucleotides read TGTGCCAGCAGCCCCCGGGACACGCCTTTCGGGGACTATGGCTACACCTTC. Translated, it gives CASSPRDTPFGDYGYTF.

The chain is built from TRBV7-8 and TRBJ2-7; 10 positions match TRBD1. The junction had 7 bases not matched to a gene; V was cut back by 1 base and J by 10 bases. Germline CDR1 SGHVS, CDR2 FQNEAQ. There are 14 residues in the CDR3. Written as DNA, the CDR3 is TGTGCCAGCAGCTTAGGTGGGACAGGGGCCCGTCAGTACTTC. Protein sequence: CASSLGGTGARQYF.

V is TRBV15 and J is TRBJ2-3; 11 nucleotides match TRBD2. Germline trimming cut 1 base from V and 6 bases from J; bases unmatched to any gene: 6. Germline V lookup: CDR1 LNHNV, CDR2 YYDKDF (reference sequence). The CDR3 extends over 16 amino acids. The CDR3 spells CATSRGSGGAADTQYF. The CDR3 region has the DNA TGTGCCACCAGCAGAGGTAGCGGGGGGGCGGCGGATACGCAGTATTTT. The full variable domain, with the rest looked up from reference TRBV15 and TRBJ2-3, is DAMVIQNPRYQVTQFGKPVTLSCSQTLNHNVMYWYQQKSSQAPKLLFHYYDKDFNNEADTPDNFQSRRPNTSFCFLDIRSPGLGDTAMYLCATSRGSGGAADTQYFGPGTRLTVL.